Presented here are 29 T cell receptor beta chains from one specimen sequenced in a study of cytomegalovirus exposure and HLA in healthy donors. The PCR made use of 60 Vbeta and 13 Jbeta primers. Data came from immunoSEQ multiplex PCR; TCRdb stores just in-frame clones and leaves some out. The table lists around 200,000 clones, around 75% of them singletons. The sample taken for sequencing was PBMCs. Source of these receptors: a male donor in good health and CMV-seronegative.

The chain has TRBV7-3 and TRBJ2-3; TRBD2 agrees at 8 bases. CDR3 size: 15 residues. Germline V lookup: CDR1 SGHTA, CDR2 FQGTGA. Trimming took 5 bases from V and 3 from J; bases not matched to a gene: 7. CDR3 region: CASSPPGGRTDTQYF. The CDR3 DNA reads TGTGCCAGCAGCCCTCCCGGCGGGAGGACAGATACGCAGTATTTT.

The V and J genes are TRBV23-1 and TRBJ2-7, with D possibly matching TRBD2 (7 bases). TRBV23-1 is classed as an ORF, of uncertain function. The CDR3 covers 15 residues. V was shortened by 6 bases and J by 6 bases, with 21 bases between the two germline ends. The CDR3: CASSLSRGGRGEQYF. The DNA of the CDR3 is TGCGCCAGCAGCCTTTCGAGGGGGGGTAGGGGCGAGCAGTACTTC.

The V and J genes are TRBV7-3 and TRBJ2-3, with TRBD2 matching 8 bases. Germline V CDR1 and CDR2: SGHTA, FQGTGA. This CDR3 spans 14 amino acids. V gave up 8 bases and J gave up 2 bases; unmatched junction bases: 6. The CDR3 protein is CASGGGGLTDTQYF. The CDR3 DNA is TGTGCCAGCGGGGGCGGGGGGCTCACAGATACGCAGTATTTT.

The rearrangement joins TRBV6-5 to TRBJ1-1; D remains unclear. From germline, CDR1 is MNHEY and CDR2 SVGAGI. The CDR3 has 15 residues. Trimming left V 6 bases short and J 1 base short, with 15 bases between. CDR3: CASRPNQLENTEAFF. The DNA of the CDR3 is TGTGCCAGCAGGCCAAACCAACTCGAGAACACTGAAGCTTTCTTT.

The chain has TRBV29-1 and TRBJ1-1; D ambiguous. The V and J ends lost 4 bases and 0 bases respectively, with 6 bases between them. Germline loops: CDR1 SQVTM, CDR2 ANQGSEA. This CDR3 is 12 amino acids long. The CDR3 reads CSVVAVNTEAFF. CDR3 bases: TGCAGCGTTGTGGCTGTGAACACTGAAGCTTTCTTT.

The chain links TRBV6-1 to TRBJ2-4; perhaps TRBD2 as D (5 bases). The CDR3 is made up of 15 amino acids. Germline V CDR1 and CDR2: MNHNS, SASEGT. Trimming took 8 bases from V and 0 from J, leaving 14 bases between them. In DNA, the CDR3 is TGTGCCAGCGGAGGTACCACCCTAGCCAAAAACATTCAGTACTTC. As protein: CASGGTTLAKNIQYF.

This clone was counted once. The chain has TRBV5-8 and TRBJ2-4, with D perhaps TRBD2 (6 bases). Germline V gives CDR1 SGHTS, CDR2 YDEGEE. V lost 1 base to trimming and J lost 8 bases, with 10 bases between them. The CDR3 spans 13 residues. CDR3: CASSLFGEDIQYF. DNA of the CDR3: TGTGCCAGCAGCTTGTTCGGGGAGGACATTCAGTACTTC.

The chain has TRBV6-5 and TRBJ2-3; D perhaps matches TRBD2 (5 bases). This CDR3 is 14 amino acids long. Germline V gene sequence: CDR1 MNHEY, CDR2 SVGAGI. The ends were cut back, 2 bases at V and 5 bases at J, with 11 bases in the middle. The chain's CDR3 is CASSYTTSGDTQYF. In DNA form, the CDR3 reads TGTGCCAGCAGTTACACCACCAGCGGAGATACGCAGTATTTT.

The V and J genes are TRBV7-3 and TRBJ2-1, with 9 positions matching TRBD2. The V and J ends lost 2 bases and 7 bases, in that order; junction bases with no gene match: 6. The length of the CDR3 is 15 residues. Germline V gene lookup returns CDR1 SGHTA and CDR2 FQGTGA. The CDR3 DNA reads TGTGCCAGCAGCTTAGGCGGGGGGGCTCAAAATGAGCAGTTCTTC. Protein product: CASSLGGGAQNEQFF.

The chain recombines TRBV6-1 with TRBJ2-7; 7 bases agree with TRBD1. Trimming took 2 bases from V and 6 from J; bases not matched to a gene: 4. Germline V gene sequence: CDR1 MNHNS, CDR2 SASEGT. This CDR3 is built from 13 residues. In DNA, the CDR3 is TGTGCCAGCAGTGAAAAAACAGGGGTCGAGCAGTACTTC. The encoded protein is CASSEKTGVEQYF.

The chain combines TRBV18 with TRBJ2-3; a possible D gene is TRBD2 (6 bases). The CDR3 covers 13 residues. Germline-derived CDR1 and CDR2 are KGHSH and LQKENI. The ends were cut back, 2 bases at V and 3 bases at J, with 6 bases in the middle. The CDR3 region is CASSPSGTDTQYF. The CDR3 DNA is TGTGCCAGCTCACCAAGCGGGACAGATACGCAGTATTTT.

V usage is TRBV19 and J usage is TRBJ2-7, with 8 bases fitting TRBD1. V lost 5 bases to trimming and J lost 2 bases; unmatched junction nucleotides: 8. The CDR3 spans 15 residues. Per germline, CDR1 LNHDA and CDR2 SQIVND (reference sequence). The CDR3 loop reads CASSRGQGNAYEQYF. The CDR3, as DNA: TGTGCCAGTAGTCGTGGACAGGGAAACGCCTACGAGCAGTACTTC.

The chain is built from TRBV6-6 and TRBJ2-7; 7 nucleotides line up with TRBD1. The V gene end was trimmed by 7 bases and the J gene end by 5 bases; junction bases not matched to a gene: 14. CDR3 length: 15 residues. Germline loops: CDR1 MNHNY, CDR2 SVGAGI (reference sequence). CDR3 region: CASNRGRALFDEQYF. The CDR3 DNA reads as TGTGCCAGCAACAGGGGCAGGGCTCTTTTCGACGAGCAGTACTTC.

V is TRBV7-3 and J is TRBJ1-1; possibly TRBD1 for D (6 bases). CDR1 is SGHTA and CDR2 is FQGTGA in the germline V gene. The CDR3 length is 13 residues. The V gene lost 7 bases and the J gene lost 0 bases, with 9 bases spanning the gap. CDR3 in amino acids: CASKTGLNTEAFF. CDR3 sequence (DNA): TGTGCCAGCAAGACAGGATTGAACACTGAAGCTTTCTTT.

This clone has just one count. The chain carries TRBV28 and TRBJ2-7; D call uncertain. In germline, CDR1 is MDHEN, CDR2 SYDVKM. This CDR3 has 12 amino acids. V shed 6 bases and J shed 6 bases, with 12 bases lying between them. CDR3 loop: CASSNYLSEQYF. The CDR3 coding sequence is TGTGCCAGCAGCAACTATCTCTCCGAGCAGTACTTC.

This clone has only a few counts. The chain is built from TRBV6-1 and TRBJ1-1, with 8 positions matching TRBD1. CDR1 is MNHNS, CDR2 SASEGT, per germline. The CDR3 consists of 14 residues. The V and J ends lost 4 bases and 4 bases, in that order; junction bases with no gene match: 5. The CDR3 region is CASSVDRGGTEAFF. The CDR3 coding sequence is TGTGCCAGCAGTGTCGACAGGGGAGGCACTGAAGCTTTCTTT.

About this clone itself: Other nucleotide sequences from this sample produce the same CDR3. The chain couples TRBV30 to TRBJ1-5; D call uncertain. This CDR3 comprises 14 residues. Germline CDR1 GTSNPN, CDR2 SVGIG (reference sequence). V dropped 1 base and J dropped 0 bases, with 7 bases sitting between them. The CDR3: CAWSGGNSNQPQHF. CDR3 DNA sequence: TGTGCCTGGAGTGGAGGCAATAGCAATCAGCCCCAGCATTTT.

This chain connects TRBV6-1 to TRBJ2-7; TRBD2 matches at 12 bases. Germline V gene sequence: CDR1 MNHNS, CDR2 SASEGT. The CDR3 has 14 residues. The trim removed 7 bases at V and 3 bases at J, leaving 4 bases unmatched. CDR3 bases: TGTGCCAGCATCCGGACTAGCGGGATCTACGAGCAGTACTTC. This codes for CASIRTSGIYEQYF.

This clone appeared once. J is TRBJ2-6 and V is TRBV30; 8 nucleotides line up with TRBD1. Germline loops: CDR1 GTSNPN, CDR2 SVGIG (reference sequence). V shed 1 base and J 2 bases; nucleotides not matched to a gene: 7. The CDR3 has 17 residues. The CDR3 DNA is TGTGCCTGGAGTGCAGGGACAGGCAACGCTGGGGCCAACGTCCTGACTTTC. Protein sequence: CAWSAGTGNAGANVLTF. Filled out from reference TRBV30 and TRBJ2-6, the complete variable domain reads SQTIHQWPATLVQPVGSPLSLECTVEGTSNPNLYWYRQAAGRGLQLLFYSVGIGQISSEVPQNLSASRPQDRQFILSSKKLLLSDSGFYLCAWSAGTGNAGANVLTFGAGSRLTVL.

The chain is built from TRBV4-1 and TRBJ2-2, with 11 bases that match TRBD1. Germline CDR1 MGHRA, CDR2 YSYEKL. V shed 4 bases and J 4 bases; nucleotides not matched to a gene: 5. CDR3 length equals 16 residues. This chain's CDR3 is CASSPAGTGGTGELFF. CDR3 DNA: TGCGCCAGCAGCCCAGCGGGGACAGGGGGCACCGGGGAGCTGTTTTTT.

V usage is TRBV28 and J usage is TRBJ2-1; 14 bases map to TRBD2. CDR3 length: 16 amino acids. With 6 bases clipped from V and 7 bases from J, the junction kept 8 bases outside the gene matches. Germline V gene data show CDR1 as MDHEN and CDR2 as SYDVKM. The CDR3 coding sequence is TGTGCCAGCAGGGCCGCCGGGACTAGCGGGAGAAATGAGCAGTTCTTC. This translates into CASRAAGTSGRNEQFF.

This clone was picked up one time. CDR3 in amino acids: CASSLSGDGYEQYF. As DNA, the CDR3 is TGTGCCAGCAGTTTATCCGGAGATGGGTACGAGCAGTACTTC. The J gene is TRBJ2-5, the V gene TRBV27; unclear D gene. The assigned J gene may be wrong: the sequence end matches TRBJ2-7 better. Germline V gene sequence: CDR1 MNHEY, CDR2 SMNVEV (reference sequence). The CDR3 has 14 amino acids.

This clone appeared once. This chain links TRBV6-6 with TRBJ2-7; 9 nucleotides agree with TRBD1. Germline CDR1 and CDR2: MNHNY and SVGAGI (reference sequence). CDR3 length: 15 amino acids. J was trimmed by 6 bases and V by 6 bases; bases with no gene match: 12. CDR3 region: CASRETGQGTTEQYF. For the CDR3, the DNA is TGTGCCAGCAGAGAGACGGGACAGGGTACCACCGAGCAGTACTTC.

The V call is TRBV7-2, the J call TRBJ2-7, with TRBD2 matching 11 bases. The CDR3 runs 14 residues. Germline V lookup: CDR1 SGHTA, CDR2 FQGNSA. V lost 5 bases, J lost 2 bases, and 2 bases stayed unmatched. CDR3 bases: TGTGCCAGCAGCCAGACTAGCGGGGCCTACGAGCAGTACTTC. As protein: CASSQTSGAYEQYF.

In DNA form, the CDR3 reads TGTGCCAGCAGCCTTCGCGGAAAGCGGGGTCTTAGCACAGATACGCAGTATTTT. Its protein is CASSLRGKRGLSTDTQYF. The rearrangement uses TRBV9 and TRBJ2-3, with TRBD2 matching over 7 bases. This CDR3 spans 18 amino acids. V gave up 4 bases and J gave up 0 bases; unmatched junction bases: 14. CDR1 and CDR2 (germline): SGDLS, YYNGEE.

The rearrangement joins TRBV10-3 to TRBJ2-7; 7 positions agree with TRBD2. CDR1 and CDR2 from the germline V gene are ENHRY and SYGVKD. This CDR3 spans 14 amino acids. J gave up 7 bases and V 2 bases, and 8 bases lay outside the gene matches. CDR3 sequence reads: CAISEIEKGGEQYF. In DNA, the CDR3 is TGTGCCATCAGTGAGATTGAGAAGGGAGGGGAGCAGTACTTC.

The genes are TRBV6-1 and TRBJ1-5; D not resolved. CDR1 and CDR2 (germline): MNHNS, SASEGT. The CDR3 is 14 residues long. Between the trimmed V and J ends, which lost 4 bases and 0 bases, there was a span of 7 bases. Here the CDR3 DNA reads TGTGCCAGCAGTGGACTGAATAGCAATCAGCCCCAGCATTTT. Translated: CASSGLNSNQPQHF.

A few counts support this clone. The chain carries TRBV5-1 and TRBJ2-7, with D possibly matching TRBD1 (6 bases). Per germline, CDR1 SGHRS and CDR2 YFSETQ. With 0 bases removed from V and 1 base from J, the gap between germline ends came to 14 bases. This CDR3 is built from 16 residues. CDR3 coding DNA: TGCGCCAGCAGCTTGGAGGGCAGGGGCCTTTCCTACGAGCAGTACTTC. Translation: CASSLEGRGLSYEQYF. Full variable domain (remainder filled in from reference TRBV5-1 and TRBJ2-7): KAGVTQTPRYLIKTRGQQVTLSCSPISGHRSVSWYQQTPGQGLQFLFEYFSETQRNKGNFPGRFSGRQFSNSRSEMNVSTLELGDSALYLCASSLEGRGLSYEQYFGPGTRLTVT.

This chain uses TRBV27 with TRBJ1-5, with 8 bases matching TRBD1. Trimming removed 2 bases from V and 2 bases from J; junction bases left unmatched: 5. CDR1 and CDR2 (germline): MNHEY, SMNVEV (reference sequence). This CDR3 region has 16 residues. Written as DNA, the CDR3 is TGTGCCAGCAGTTTAGCAGGACAGGGCGGCAATCAGCCCCAGCATTTT. Translating gives CASSLAGQGGNQPQHF.